These 25 T cell receptor beta chains were sequenced from one sample in a study of CD8+ T cells in alopecia areata. Reverse transcription of extracted RNA yielded cDNA, which provided the sequencing template. TCRdb's copy holds only in-frame clones and misses some; the assay was immunoSEQ multiplex PCR. The sample contains roughly 40,000 clones, about three fifths of which appear only once. Treatment denoted: oral pan-JAK inhibitor, 5-10 mg twice daily. Material: CD8+ T cells sorted from blood, obtained at week 4, from a patient treated with tofacitinib. Receptors originate from a human donor with alopecia areata.

The rearrangement joins TRBV28 to TRBJ2-1; 7 nucleotides agree with TRBD1. V dropped 2 bases and J dropped 6; count of bases not matched to a gene: 10. Germline V lookup: CDR1 MDHEN, CDR2 SYDVKM. The CDR3 covers 16 residues. CDR3 in amino acids: CASSLIGQGEINEQFF. CDR3 nucleotide sequence: TGTGCCAGCAGTTTAATCGGCCAGGGGGAAATCAATGAGCAGTTCTTC.

In nucleotides, the CDR3 is TGTGCCAGCAGCGGAGGACAGAAAGCTTTCTTT. Its translation: CASSGGQKAFF. The gene calls are TRBV5-6 and TRBJ1-1; perhaps TRBD1 as D (6 bases). V lost 4 bases, J lost 9 bases, and 10 bases lay in between. Germline CDR1 SGHDT, CDR2 YYEEEE. The length of the CDR3 is 11 residues.

A few counts support this clone. The chain uses TRBV29-1 and TRBJ2-3; TRBD2 matches at 16 bases. V was clipped by 6 bases and J by 0 bases; unmatched bases: 6. CDR1 SQVTM and CDR2 ANQGSEA come from the germline V gene. This CDR3 region has 17 residues. The CDR3 nucleotides are TGCAGCGTGGCCGGGACTAGCGGGGGGGCTAGCACAGATACGCAGTATTTT. Protein: CSVAGTSGGASTDTQYF.

The chain is built from TRBV6-5 and TRBJ1-1; TRBD1 matches at 7 bases. J was trimmed by 7 bases and V by 4 bases; bases with no gene match: 6. CDR1 and CDR2 (germline): MNHEY, SVGAGI. CDR3 length: 13 amino acids. For the CDR3, the DNA is TGTGCCAGCAGTTTGGGACAGCCTAGTGAAGCTTTCTTT. Its translation is CASSLGQPSEAFF.

This rearrangement joins TRBV14 to TRBJ2-3; D ambiguous. Trimming left V 4 bases short and J 6 bases short, with 11 bases between. CDR3 length equals 13 residues. Germline V lookup: CDR1 SGHDN, CDR2 FVKESK. CDR3 region: CASSLSPVDTQYF. The CDR3 region has the DNA TGTGCCAGCAGCCTGAGTCCGGTCGATACGCAGTATTTT.

A few counts support this clone. This chain joins TRBV7-2 and TRBJ1-2; tentatively, D is TRBD1 (6 bases). Germline CDR1 and CDR2: SGHTA and FQGNSA. Trimming pared 5 bases from V and 4 bases from J, leaving 17 bases between. This CDR3 spans 15 amino acids. Here the CDR3 DNA reads TGTGCCAGCAGCCCAGGTGCAGGGGCGGGCTATGGCTACACCTTC. The encoded protein is CASSPGAGAGYGYTF. The whole variable domain, filled in from reference TRBV7-2 and TRBJ1-2, reads GAGVSQSPSNKVTEKGKDVELRCDPISGHTALYWYRQSLGQGLEFLIYFQGNSAPDKSGLPSDRFSAERTGGSVSTLTIQRTQQEDSAVYLCASSPGAGAGYGYTFGSGTRLTVV.

This clone was observed a few times. The J gene is TRBJ2-7, the V gene TRBV29-1; 7 bases agree with TRBD1. The CDR3 has 15 residues. Germline assignment: CDR1 SQVTM and CDR2 ANQGSEA. The ends lost 7 bases at V and 4 bases at J; junction bases unmatched: 16. The CDR3 sequence: CSAAVPGQNTYEQYF. The CDR3, as DNA: TGCAGCGCCGCCGTCCCGGGACAGAACACTTACGAGCAGTACTTC.

The chain uses TRBV6-5 and TRBJ2-1, with 8 bases fitting TRBD2. The CDR3 runs to 15 residues. CDR1 is MNHEY and CDR2 is SVGAGI in the germline V gene. J was trimmed by 5 bases and V by 2 bases; bases with no gene match: 5. The CDR3 loop reads CASSYMAGGNNEQFF. CDR3 nucleotides: TGTGCCAGCAGTTACATGGCGGGGGGAAACAATGAGCAGTTCTTC.

This clone was counted a few times. The chain has TRBV29-1 and TRBJ2-1; D uncertain. V lost 3 bases to trimming and J lost 0 bases, with 9 bases between them. Germline V gene lookup returns CDR1 SQVTM and CDR2 ANQGSEA. This CDR3 is built from 14 residues. The CDR3 loop reads CSVDSGSSYNEQFF. CDR3 DNA: TGCAGCGTTGATTCCGGAAGCTCCTACAATGAGCAGTTCTTC.

The gene calls are TRBV2 and TRBJ2-3, with 10 bases lining up with TRBD1. Germline V lookup: CDR1 SNHLY, CDR2 FYNNEI. The CDR3 has 15 amino acids. Trimming cost V 10 bases and J 3 bases; bases outside gene matches: 10. DNA of the CDR3: TGTGCCACTTCGGACAGGGGGATTGGGACAGATACGCAGTATTTT. Protein: CATSDRGIGTDTQYF.

On this clone: The sample carries other DNA sequences with the same CDR3. This chain uses TRBV25-1 with TRBJ2-7; D is unclear. Between the trimmed V and J ends, which lost 6 bases and 3 bases, there was a span of 6 bases. Germline CDR1 reads MGHDK; CDR2 reads SYGVNS. The length of the CDR3 is 11 residues. The CDR3 region has the DNA TGTGCCAGCAGATTAGGCTACGAGCAGTACTTC. Translation: CASRLGYEQYF.

The V call is TRBV9, the J call TRBJ2-5; no definite D call. The V gene's germline CDR1 is SGDLS and CDR2 YYNGEE. There are 15 residues in the CDR3. Trimming removed 1 base at V and 0 bases at J, with 10 bases between. CDR3 sequence reads: CASSVHGSDQETQYF. The CDR3 DNA reads as TGTGCCAGCAGCGTACATGGCAGTGACCAAGAGACCCAGTACTTC.

The V gene is TRBV30, the J gene TRBJ2-1; 7 bases are shared with TRBD2. The CDR3 has 14 residues. The ends lost 5 bases at V and 2 bases at J; junction bases unmatched: 6. Germline CDR1 and CDR2: GTSNPN and SVGIG (reference sequence). The CDR3 DNA reads TGTGCCTGGGGCCTAGCGGATGCCTACAATGAGCAGTTCTTC. This sequence encodes CAWGLADAYNEQFF.

V and J are TRBV4-3 and TRBJ1-2; D is perhaps TRBD1 (6 bases). Germline CDR1 reads LGHNA; CDR2 reads YSLEER. Trimming removed 3 bases from V and 6 bases from J, with 8 bases in between. This CDR3 comprises 12 residues. The CDR3 nucleotides are TGCGCCAGCAGCCACTCAGGGGATGGCTACACCTTC. This encodes CASSHSGDGYTF.

The CDR3 nucleotides read TGCGCCAGCAGTCCCTTCCGGGACAGGGATGACACTGAAGCTTTCTTT. The encoded protein is CASSPFRDRDDTEAFF. The chain employs TRBV23-1 and TRBJ1-1, with 9 bases aligning to TRBD1. TRBV23-1 is an open reading frame, and its role is uncertain. V gave up 4 bases and J gave up 3 bases; unmatched junction bases: 9. The CDR3 is 16 amino acids.

The chain uses TRBV29-1 and TRBJ2-7, with D possibly TRBD2 on 6 matching bases. The V end was cut by 4 bases, the J end by 2 bases, with 9 bases between. CDR1 is SQVTM and CDR2 is ANQGSEA in the germline V gene. The CDR3 contains 12 residues. CDR3 bases: TGCAGCGTTGTGGGGGGAGCCTACGAGCAGTACTTC. This translates into CSVVGGAYEQYF.

On this clone itself: Other DNA sequences within the sample encode an identical CDR3. The gene calls are TRBV30 and TRBJ1-1; D is unresolved. The CDR3 sequence is 12 residues long. The germline V gene has CDR1 GTSNPN and CDR2 SVGIG (reference sequence). V lost 0 bases and J lost 0, with 2 bases in between. CDR3 loop: CAWSVLNTEAFF. DNA of the CDR3: TGTGCCTGGAGTGTCTTGAACACTGAAGCTTTCTTT.

There are a few counts of this clone. The J gene is TRBJ2-2, the V gene TRBV7-9, with 10 positions matching TRBD2. V lost 7 bases to trimming and J lost 3 bases; unmatched junction nucleotides: 8. The CDR3 totals 16 residues. Germline V gene lookup returns CDR1 SEHNR and CDR2 FQNEAQ (reference sequence). This chain's CDR3 is CASISGTSEYTGELFF. The CDR3 DNA reads as TGTGCCAGCATATCCGGGACTAGCGAGTACACCGGGGAGCTGTTTTTT. The full variable domain, rest sourced from reference TRBV7-9 and TRBJ2-2, is DTGVSQNPRHKITKRGQNVTFRCDPISEHNRLYWYRQTLGQGPEFLTYFQNEAQLEKSRLLSDRFSAERPKGSFSTLEIQRTEQGDSAMYLCASISGTSEYTGELFFGEGSRLTVL.

The J gene is TRBJ1-1, the V gene TRBV7-2; 7 bases map to TRBD1. CDR1 is SGHTA, CDR2 FQGNSA, per germline. This CDR3 region has 14 residues. V trimming: 5 bases; J trimming: 2 bases; junction bases outside the gene matches: 5. CDR3 sequence reads: CASSQGTDNTEAFF. CDR3 coding DNA: TGTGCCAGCAGCCAAGGGACAGACAACACTGAAGCTTTCTTT.

This clone was seen just once. V usage is TRBV29-1 and J usage is TRBJ2-7, with TRBD1 identical over 8 bases. Germline-derived CDR1 and CDR2 are SQVTM and ANQGSEA. The junction had 3 bases not matched to a gene; V was cut back by 2 bases and J by 6 bases. This CDR3 is 12 amino acids long. The DNA of the CDR3 is TGCAGCGTTGAATTGGGGACAGGCGAGCAGTACTTC. Translated, it gives CSVELGTGEQYF.

This rearrangement joins TRBV12-5 to TRBJ1-5, with D perhaps TRBD1 (5 bases). The ends were cut back, 0 bases at V and 4 bases at J, with 7 bases in the middle. Looked up from germline, CDR1 is LGHNT and CDR2 is FRNRAP. The CDR3 contains 14 residues. CDR3 sequence: CASGLVGGNQPQHF. CDR3 in DNA: TGTGCTAGTGGTTTGGTTGGGGGGAATCAGCCCCAGCATTTT.

The chain is built from TRBV29-1 and TRBJ2-3; either TRBD1 or TRBD2 may supply D (5 bases each). The V gene lost 1 base and the J gene lost 1 base, with 9 bases spanning the gap. The CDR3 is 14 amino acids. The germline CDR1 and CDR2 sequences are SQVTM and ANQGSEA. The CDR3 sequence is CSVEGGDGTDTQYF. DNA for the CDR3: TGCAGCGTTGAAGGAGGGGACGGCACAGATACGCAGTATTTT.

The V gene is TRBV29-1, the J gene TRBJ1-2; D is undetermined. This CDR3 contains 14 residues. Trimming shortened V by 3 bases and J by 0 bases, and 11 bases separated the two germline ends. Germline CDR1 is SQVTM and CDR2 is ANQGSEA. Here the CDR3 reads CSVDRTSSNYGYTF. CDR3 bases: TGCAGCGTTGACCGGACCTCCTCTAACTATGGCTACACCTTC.

Note on this clone: Other nucleotide sequences from this sample produce the same CDR3. V usage is TRBV6-4 and J usage is TRBJ2-1; 9 bases align to TRBD1. V dropped 0 bases and J dropped 4; count of bases not matched to a gene: 1. CDR3 length equals 15 residues. Germline-derived CDR1 and CDR2 are MRHNA and SNTAGT. The CDR3 DNA reads as TGTGCCAGCAGTGACTCGACAGGGGGATACAATGAGCAGTTCTTC. Translated, it gives CASSDSTGGYNEQFF.

The V and J genes are TRBV4-3 and TRBJ2-1; TRBD2 matches 13 bases. Germline V CDR1 and CDR2: LGHNA, YSLEER. The CDR3 consists of 17 residues. V shed 0 bases and J 7 bases; nucleotides not matched to a gene: 6. CDR3 in DNA: TGCGCCAGCAGCCAAGATGCTGGACTAGCGGGGGAAAATGAGCAGTTCTTC. It yields the protein CASSQDAGLAGENEQFF.